The 23 T cell receptor beta chains below all came from one sample that was sequenced in a study of blood T cell repertoires in COVID-19. Clones were sequenced by immunoSEQ multiplex PCR, and TCRdb holds only the in-frame ones, with some missing. The sample has over 250,000 clones, about four fifths seen once. Sequencing was done on a sample of peripheral blood. All receptors come from a woman in her 50s who had recovered from COVID-19.

The chain has TRBV5-4 and TRBJ1-1; maybe TRBD1 (6 bases). Germline CDR1 reads SGHNT; CDR2 reads YYREEE (reference sequence). The CDR3 contains 13 residues. Trimming pared 0 bases from V and 11 bases from J, leaving 14 bases between. As DNA, the CDR3 is TGTGCCAGCAGCTTGGCCGTACAGGGAGGGGCTTTCTTT. Translated, it gives CASSLAVQGGAFF.

The CDR3 DNA follows: TGTGCCAGCAGTGAGTTAGGGGTTGGTAATTCACCCCTCCACTTT. Amino acid sequence: CASSELGVGNSPLHF. The chain combines TRBV6-1 with TRBJ1-6; a weak D match, TRBD1 (5 bases). This CDR3 spans 15 amino acids. Deletions cut 3 bases from V and 6 bases from J, with 12 bases between. CDR1 and CDR2 from the germline V gene are MNHNS and SASEGT.

The chain carries TRBV9 and TRBJ2-7, with TRBD2 matching 10 bases. CDR1 SGDLS and CDR2 YYNGEE come from the germline V gene. V was clipped by 3 bases and J by 6 bases; unmatched bases: 9. The CDR3 contains 15 residues. The CDR3 bases are TGTGCCAGCAGCGCCCCAGCGGGAGGGCCCCCCGAGCAGTACTTC. This encodes CASSAPAGGPPEQYF.

The chain is built from TRBV5-1 and TRBJ1-1, with 7 bases that match TRBD1. Germline CDR1 reads SGHRS; CDR2 reads YFSETQ. This CDR3 spans 15 amino acids. With V trimmed by 2 bases and J by 1 base, 5 bases remained unmatched. This CDR3 is CASSFGGTANTEAFF. CDR3 bases: TGCGCCAGCAGCTTTGGGGGGACAGCGAACACTGAAGCTTTCTTT.

J is TRBJ1-6 and V is TRBV27; D is undetermined. V dropped 3 bases and J dropped 5 bases, with 8 bases sitting between them. Germline lookup yields CDR1 MNHEY and CDR2 SMNVEV (reference sequence). The CDR3 totals 14 residues. The CDR3 is CASSLHGDNSPLHF. The CDR3 DNA sequence: TGTGCCAGCAGTTTGCATGGAGATAATTCACCCCTCCACTTT.

This clone was detected once. The V and J genes are TRBV27 and TRBJ1-1; D uncertain. CDR3 length: 14 amino acids. Germline V gives CDR1 MNHEY, CDR2 SMNVEV (reference sequence). V was shortened by 4 bases and J by 1 base, with 10 bases between the two germline ends. The CDR3 region has the DNA TGTGCCAGCAGTTGGGGAGATAGGAACACTGAAGCTTTCTTT. Protein product: CASSWGDRNTEAFF.

The V and J genes are TRBV13 and TRBJ2-1; 8 nucleotides line up with TRBD2. The CDR3 is 15 amino acids. In germline, CDR1 is PRHDT, CDR2 FYEKMQ (reference sequence). With V trimmed by 4 bases and J by 4 bases, 6 bases remained unmatched. The CDR3 DNA follows: TGTGCCAGCAGCTCGAGCGGGGGTGCTTACAATGAGCAGTTCTTC. Translation gives CASSSSGGAYNEQFF.

This clone has a single count. This chain joins TRBV28 and TRBJ2-7, with D possibly being TRBD1 (7 bases). CDR1 and CDR2 (germline): MDHEN, SYDVKM. The CDR3 spans 14 residues. Trimming removed 6 bases from V and 3 bases from J, with 15 bases in between. The CDR3 is CASRWDSGRYEQYF. The CDR3 DNA sequence: TGTGCCAGCAGGTGGGACAGCGGGCGCTACGAGCAGTACTTC. Looking up the rest from reference TRBV28 and TRBJ2-7 gives the full variable domain: DVKVTQSSRYLVKRTGEKVFLECVQDMDHENMFWYRQDPGLGLRLIYFSYDVKMKEKGDIPEGYSVSREKKERFSLILESASTNQTSMYLCASRWDSGRYEQYFGPGTRLTVT.

The chain couples TRBV7-8 to TRBJ2-1; 8 positions agree with TRBD2. Per germline, CDR1 SGHVS and CDR2 FQNEAQ. The CDR3 is 15 residues long. V lost 4 bases, J lost 8 bases, and 10 bases stayed unmatched. The chain's CDR3 is CASSSRLASEDEQFF. CDR3 sequence (DNA): TGTGCCAGCAGCTCCAGACTAGCGTCAGAGGATGAGCAGTTCTTC.

V gene TRBV2 combines with J gene TRBJ2-2; weak D call: TRBD2 (6 bases). CDR3 length: 15 residues. V dropped 5 bases and J dropped 0 bases, with 10 bases sitting between them. Germline CDR1 is SNHLY and CDR2 is FYNNEI. The CDR3 is CASSTAGTNTGELFF. CDR3 coding DNA: TGTGCCAGCAGTACGGCGGGGACGAACACCGGGGAGCTGTTTTTT.

This clone was counted once. V and J are TRBV6-5 and TRBJ2-7; 8 bases line up with TRBD1. Trimming removed 2 bases from V and 6 bases from J; junction bases left unmatched: 6. This CDR3 is 14 amino acids long. Germline CDR1 is MNHEY and CDR2 is SVGAGI. The DNA for the CDR3 is TGTGCCAGCAGTTACGTACAGGGGGTTGGCGAGCAGTACTTC. Its protein is CASSYVQGVGEQYF.

The V gene is TRBV19, the J gene TRBJ2-2; D is possibly TRBD1 (6 bases). CDR1 is LNHDA and CDR2 is SQIVND in the germline V gene (reference sequence). The CDR3 length is 13 residues. Trimming removed 4 bases at V and 6 bases at J, with 9 bases between. The CDR3 DNA follows: TGTGCCAGTAGTAGGCAGGGGCCCGGGGAGCTGTTTTTT. Residues: CASSRQGPGELFF.

The chain employs TRBV7-3 and TRBJ2-7; 11 nucleotides agree with TRBD2. The CDR3 sequence is 14 residues long. Germline V gives CDR1 SGHTA, CDR2 FQGTGA. V dropped 3 bases and J dropped 9; count of bases not matched to a gene: 7. The CDR3: CASSFGTSGSSQYF. For the CDR3, the DNA is TGTGCCAGCAGCTTCGGGACTAGCGGATCCTCGCAGTACTTC.

V gene TRBV7-2 combines with J gene TRBJ2-5, with TRBD1 matching 8 bases. Germline CDR1 SGHTA, CDR2 FQGNSA. Trimming removed 3 bases from V and 5 bases from J; junction bases left unmatched: 5. The CDR3 has 14 amino acids. The CDR3 loop reads CASSFSRQGETQYF. DNA of the CDR3: TGTGCCAGCAGCTTCTCCAGACAGGGGGAGACCCAGTACTTC.

This sequence joins TRBV19 and TRBJ1-1; perhaps TRBD1 as D (5 bases). The CDR3 is 14 residues long. Looked up from germline, CDR1 is LNHDA and CDR2 is SQIVND (reference sequence). The V end was cut by 0 bases, the J end by 6 bases, with 11 bases between. Here the CDR3 reads CASSIDGGRPEAFF. CDR3 DNA: TGTGCCAGTAGTATAGATGGGGGGAGGCCTGAAGCTTTCTTT.

The gene calls are TRBV4-1 and TRBJ1-1; D is uncertain. Germline assignment: CDR1 MGHRA and CDR2 YSYEKL. CDR3 length: 16 residues. V gave up 0 bases and J gave up 1 base, with 12 bases separating them. The CDR3 protein is CASSQDGALGNTEAFF. CDR3 sequence (DNA): TGCGCCAGCAGCCAAGATGGAGCTTTGGGGAACACTGAAGCTTTCTTT.

The chain joins TRBV4-3 to TRBJ2-5; 10 bases match TRBD1. The CDR3 is 15 amino acids. V dropped 2 bases and J dropped 5; count of bases not matched to a gene: 5. Germline-derived CDR1 and CDR2 are LGHNA and YSLEER. CDR3 bases: TGCGCCAGCAGCCAAAGGACAGGGGGTAGTGAGACCCAGTACTTC. This sequence encodes CASSQRTGGSETQYF.

In nucleotides, the CDR3 is TGTGCCAGCAGCGTAAGGCAGGGCGCGAATTCACCCCTCCACTTT. Its protein is CASSVRQGANSPLHF. The chain joins TRBV9 to TRBJ1-6; D is possibly TRBD1 (5 bases). From germline, CDR1 is SGDLS and CDR2 YYNGEE. The V and J ends lost 1 base and 7 bases respectively, with 12 bases between them. The CDR3 consists of 15 residues.

The gene calls are TRBV7-9 and TRBJ2-2; the match to TRBD1 covers 9 bases. The CDR3 runs 15 residues. The V segment lost 4 bases and the J segment 5 bases; nucleotides outside the gene matches: 5. Germline loops: CDR1 SEHNR, CDR2 FQNEAQ (reference sequence). Here the CDR3 reads CASSYRTGETGELFF. CDR3 DNA sequence: TGTGCCAGCAGCTACCGGACAGGGGAGACCGGGGAGCTGTTTTTT.

The chain links TRBV19 to TRBJ2-1; TRBD2 agrees at 8 bases. CDR3 length: 15 amino acids. V lost 5 bases, J lost 6 bases, and 9 bases stayed unmatched. The germline CDR1 and CDR2 sequences are LNHDA and SQIVND (reference sequence). The CDR3 is CASSFPSGPLNEQFF. The DNA of the CDR3 is TGTGCCAGTAGTTTTCCTAGCGGGCCTCTCAATGAGCAGTTCTTC.

J is TRBJ2-4 and V is TRBV4-2; tentative D call: TRBD1 (7 bases). Trimming shortened V by 1 base and J by 6 bases, and 13 bases separated the two germline ends. Looked up from germline, CDR1 is LGHNA and CDR2 is YNFKEQ. CDR3 length: 15 residues. The CDR3 DNA sequence: TGTGCCAGCAGCCAAGCCACAGGGGAGGCAAACATTCAGTACTTC. It codes for CASSQATGEANIQYF.

The chain has TRBV6-4 and TRBJ1-1; no reliable D call. V dropped 6 bases and J dropped 8 bases, with 10 bases sitting between them. The germline gives CDR1 MRHNA, CDR2 SNTAGT. This CDR3 is built from 11 residues. The CDR3 protein is CASSEGGEAFF. In DNA, the CDR3 is TGTGCCAGCAGCGAAGGAGGAGAAGCTTTCTTT.

This clone appeared a few times. This chain connects TRBV27 to TRBJ1-1; D ambiguous. The CDR3 runs 13 residues. Germline CDR1 reads MNHEY; CDR2 reads SMNVEV (reference sequence). Trimming pared 6 bases from V and 2 bases from J, leaving 10 bases between. The DNA for the CDR3 is TGTGCCAGCAGCCTTAACTTAAACACTGAAGCTTTCTTT. It specifies CASSLNLNTEAFF.